The entry that follows covers one TCR beta chain sequence. Its antigen is not identified. An end of the junction differs from the germline gene, which may be a read error. Produced via immunoSEQ multiplex PCR; TCRdb's table is partial and in-frame only. The repertoire includes around 75,000 clones, roughly 80% of them detected once, and 1.1% sits in the top ten. This sample was included in a study of OX40 agonist ivuxolimab in advanced cancers. Findings of the study overall: Both blood CD4+ and CD8+ T cells showed clonal growth by week 6 at 0.1 to 3.0 mg/kg. Antigen specificity remained undetermined for the expanded peripheral T cells. Expanded clones were, on average, more numerous among CD8+ T cells than CD4+.

This CDR3 region has 13 residues. Germline V lookup: CDR1 MNHNS, CDR2 SASEGT. V usage is TRBV6-1 and J usage is TRBJ1-1; D call uncertain. The TCR originated in an adult with an advanced solid tumor such as melanoma, head and neck, liver or kidney cancer. The source was CD4+ or CD8+ T cells sorted from blood, collected in a trial of the OX40 agonist ivuxolimab. This chain's CDR3 is CASSERENSEAFF. The CDR3 coding sequence is TGTGCCAGCAGTGAAAGAGAAAACAGTGAAGCTTTCTTT.